What follows describes a single T cell receptor beta chain. The sample comes from a study of T-cell reconstitution after alpha-beta-depleted transplantation in children. Using unique molecular identifiers, the investigators prepared the TCRbeta library. Using its own MiXCR run on the PCR reads, TCRdb lists one record per CDR3 protein. Counted here are 170,000 or so distinct CDR3 sequences, 6.5% to 7.5% occurring once; the ten biggest clones make up around 2.7%. The CDR3 consists of 17 residues. V trimming: 1 base; J trimming: 4 bases; junction bases outside the gene matches: 15. Germline values: CDR1 DFQATT, CDR2 SNEGSKA (reference sequence).

This sequence joins TRBV20-1 and TRBJ2-5; 7 nucleotides line up with TRBD2. This TCR came from a human donor who donated a stem cell graft to a child with Wiskott-Aldrich syndrome. Source: PBMCs from the stem cell graft donor, taken from the stem cell graft. The CDR3 region is CSARGFGDYGGPETQYF. The CDR3 region has the DNA TGCAGTGCTAGAGGCTTTGGGGACTACGGTGGCCCAGAGACCCAGTACTTC.